This T cell receptor beta chain was sequenced during a study of Ad26.COV2.S vaccination and SARS-CoV-2 variants. The CDR3 spans 17 residues. Germline V gene lookup returns CDR1 LGHNA and CDR2 YNFKEQ. In regard to this clone: Its antigen is unidentified. The junction departs from germline at one end; a sequencing error may be responsible.

Data came from immunoSEQ multiplex PCR; TCRdb stores just in-frame clones and leaves some out. The sample records about 680,000 clones, 89% being singletons. Regarding treatment: around 19 received Ad26.COV2.S at low or high dose, single or two shots; several received placebo; per-sample allocation not given. Following the first vaccine or placebo injection, samples were taken on day 63. Study outcomes and limitations: The study found similar non-spike TCR breadth in vaccine and placebo recipients.

This sequence originates from a person between 18 and 60 years old who received the Ad26.COV2.S COVID-19 vaccine or a placebo. The sample was peripheral blood, taken in a trial of Ad26.COV2.S vaccine versus placebo. V usage is TRBV4-2 and J usage is TRBJ1-3; 10 nucleotides agree with TRBD1. The CDR3 DNA follows: TGTGCCAACAGCCAAGGGACAGGGGCCCTCTCTGGAAACACCATATATTTT. As protein: CANSQGTGALSGNTIYF.